Sequencing of this T cell receptor beta chain was carried out in a study of T cell changes during pregnancy in multiple sclerosis. Sequencing was performed with immunoSEQ multiplex PCR; in TCRdb, only in-frame clones are kept and a portion is missing. The repertoire consists of 85,000 to 100,000 clones, with 85% to 95% occurring once and the leading ten covering about 2%. Germline CDR1 SGDLS, CDR2 YYNGEE. The CDR3 has 18 amino acids. The J segment lost 3 bases and the V segment lost 1 base, leaving 6 bases of the junction unmatched. Sequenced here: peripheral blood, sampled after pregnancy. The clonotype comes from a female donor with multiple sclerosis, enrolled in a pregnancy study. The gene calls are TRBV9 and TRBJ2-2; 13 bases fit TRBD2. CDR3 DNA: TGTGCCAGCAGCGTAACTAGCGGGGGGGCCTGGGACACCGGGGAGCTGTTTTTT. Translating gives CASSVTSGGAWDTGELFF.